These T cell receptor beta chains were read from a single sample in a study of blood T cell repertoires in COVID-19. The protocol was immunoSEQ multiplex PCR, while the TCRdb copy is restricted to in-frame clones and leaves out a portion. The data show approximately 440,000 clones, about nine tenths seen once. The specimen was peripheral blood. The receptors derive from a woman aged 45-65 years with COVID-19, enrolled during active disease. CDR3s include the opening cysteine and the closing phenylalanine or tryptophan. The order of the fields is J gene, clone size, V gene, D gene, CDR3 DNA, CDR3 protein. D genes are given only for firm matches. Clone sizes are given selectively: once, few, many, or a class where the clone is expanded.

J gene: TRBJ2-5
clone size: -
V gene: TRBV30
D gene: -
CDR3 DNA: TGTGCCTGGAGTGTAGGAGGGGCGGAGACCCAGTACTTC
CDR3 protein: CAWSVGGAETQYF

J gene: TRBJ1-3
clone size: -
V gene: TRBV5-8
D gene: -
CDR3 DNA: TGTGCCAGCAGCTTACGGGGGTATGGAAACACCATATATTTT
CDR3 protein: CASSLRGYGNTIYF

J gene: TRBJ2-4
clone size: -
V gene: TRBV30
D gene: -
CDR3 DNA: TGTGCCTGGAGCCCCTCGGCCTCTCTCGGGAACATTCAGTACTTC
CDR3 protein: CAWSPSASLGNIQYF

J gene: TRBJ1-5
clone size: -
V gene: TRBV9
D gene: -
CDR3 DNA: TGTGCCAGCAGCCATTCGGGGGGAGAGGTGCAGCCCCAGCATTTT
CDR3 protein: CASSHSGGEVQPQHF

J gene: TRBJ2-5
clone size: -
V gene: TRBV14
D gene: -
CDR3 DNA: TGTGCCAGCAGCCAACTGGAGACCCAGTACTTC
CDR3 protein: CASSQLETQYF

J gene: TRBJ2-3
clone size: -
V gene: TRBV9
D gene: -
CDR3 DNA: TGTGCCAGCAGCGGGGCCAGTAGAGCAGATACGCAGTATTTT
CDR3 protein: CASSGASRADTQYF

J gene: TRBJ2-5
clone size: -
V gene: TRBV5-1
D gene: -
CDR3 DNA: TGCGCCAGCACCTTTAGGGGGGGGCCCGGAGAGACCCAGTACTTC
CDR3 protein: CASTFRGGPGETQYF

J gene: TRBJ1-1
clone size: -
V gene: TRBV27
D gene: -
CDR3 DNA: TGTGCCAGCAGTTTGGAGGGGGGGACTGAAGCTTTCTTT
CDR3 protein: CASSLEGGTEAFF

J gene: TRBJ1-2
clone size: once
V gene: TRBV24-1
D gene: -
CDR3 DNA: TGTGCCACCAGTGATCACAGTTACTACACCTTC
CDR3 protein: CATSDHSYYTF

J gene: TRBJ2-7
clone size: -
V gene: TRBV5-1
D gene: -
CDR3 DNA: TGCGCCAGCAGCTTGCGTATACAGGGTTCCTACGAGCAGTACTTC
CDR3 protein: CASSLRIQGSYEQYF

J gene: TRBJ1-2
clone size: -
V gene: TRBV6-5
D gene: TRBD1
CDR3 DNA: TGTGCCAGCAGCCCCGGGACAGGGGTAAACTATGGCTACACCTTC
CDR3 protein: CASSPGTGVNYGYTF

J gene: TRBJ1-4
clone size: -
V gene: TRBV7-9
D gene: -
CDR3 DNA: TGTGCCAGCAGCTTAGAGGGGGGGACTGCAACTAATGAAAAACTGTTTTTT
CDR3 protein: CASSLEGGTATNEKLFF

J gene: TRBJ1-1
clone size: -
V gene: TRBV12-5
D gene: -
CDR3 DNA: TGTGCTAGTGGTTTGGTTTTACAGGGGAACACTGAAGCTTTCTTT
CDR3 protein: CASGLVLQGNTEAFF

J gene: TRBJ1-1
clone size: -
V gene: TRBV3-1/TRBV3-2
D gene: TRBD1
CDR3 DNA: TGTGCCAGCAGCCAAGGATTGACAGGGACTGAAGCTTTCTTT
CDR3 protein: CASSQGLTGTEAFF

J gene: TRBJ1-2
clone size: -
V gene: TRBV24-1
D gene: -
CDR3 DNA: TGTGCCACCAGTGAAAGGGACACGAACTATGGCTACACCTTC
CDR3 protein: CATSERDTNYGYTF

J gene: TRBJ2-2
clone size: -
V gene: TRBV11-1
D gene: -
CDR3 DNA: TGTGCCAGCAGCTCATGGGGGGACGGGGAGCTGTTTTTT
CDR3 protein: CASSSWGDGELFF

J gene: TRBJ2-1
clone size: -
V gene: TRBV7-9
D gene: TRBD2
CDR3 DNA: TGTGCCAGCAGCTCGGGGGGATACAATGAGCAGTTCTTC
CDR3 protein: CASSSGGYNEQFF

J gene: TRBJ1-4
clone size: few
V gene: TRBV2
D gene: -
CDR3 DNA: TGTGCCAGCAGGGGTATAGGGCGGGAGGAAAAACTGTTTTTT
CDR3 protein: CASRGIGREEKLFF

J gene: TRBJ2-3
clone size: -
V gene: TRBV10-2
D gene: -
CDR3 DNA: TGCGCCAGCACTCTCTCGCGGGTTAGCACAGATACGCAGTATTTT
CDR3 protein: CASTLSRVSTDTQYF

J gene: TRBJ2-7
clone size: once
V gene: TRBV12-3/TRBV12-4
D gene: -
CDR3 DNA: TGTGCCAGCAGTTTAGCGTCCGGGGGCGAGCAGTACTTC
CDR3 protein: CASSLASGGEQYF

J gene: TRBJ2-5
clone size: -
V gene: TRBV20-1
D gene: TRBD2
CDR3 DNA: TGCAGCCCGACTAGCGCAGAGACCCAGTACTTC
CDR3 protein: CSPTSAETQYF

J gene: TRBJ2-5
clone size: once
V gene: TRBV6-5
D gene: TRBD2
CDR3 DNA: TGTGCCAGCAATCTAGCGGGGTCTCTGGAGACCCAGTACTTC
CDR3 protein: CASNLAGSLETQYF

J gene: TRBJ2-3
clone size: -
V gene: TRBV9
D gene: TRBD2
CDR3 DNA: TGTGCCAGCAGCGCGGAGGGAGGGACAGATACGCAGTATTTT
CDR3 protein: CASSAEGGTDTQYF

J gene: TRBJ1-6
clone size: few
V gene: TRBV18
D gene: -
CDR3 DNA: TGTGCCAGCTCAGGCCAGGGGTATTCACCCCTCCACTTT
CDR3 protein: CASSGQGYSPLHF

J gene: TRBJ1-1
clone size: -
V gene: TRBV6-6
D gene: -
CDR3 DNA: TGTGCCAGCACTCCCCGGGGTGGAGACACTGAAGCTTTCTTT
CDR3 protein: CASTPRGGDTEAFF

J gene: TRBJ1-1
clone size: -
V gene: TRBV6-4
D gene: -
CDR3 DNA: TGTGCCAGCAGCCTGGACAGTTACACTGAAGCTTTCTTT
CDR3 protein: CASSLDSYTEAFF

J gene: TRBJ2-2
clone size: -
V gene: TRBV6-5
D gene: TRBD2
CDR3 DNA: TGTGCCACCCTCGGGGGGACCTACGGCGGGGAGCTGTTTTTT
CDR3 protein: CATLGGTYGGELFF

J gene: TRBJ2-1
clone size: -
V gene: TRBV6-4
D gene: -
CDR3 DNA: TGTGCCAGCAGTTTGCGTGACGCCAGACAAAGCCAAAATGAGCAGTTCTTC
CDR3 protein: CASSLRDARQSQNEQFF

J gene: TRBJ2-2
clone size: many
V gene: TRBV5-1
D gene: -
CDR3 DNA: TGCGCCAGCAGCCCTCGACAGGTGACAACAGGGGGGGAGCTGTTTTTT
CDR3 protein: CASSPRQVTTGGELFF

J gene: TRBJ1-1
clone size: -
V gene: TRBV7-8
D gene: TRBD1
CDR3 DNA: TGTGCCAGCAGCCAAGGGGGCAGAACTGAAGCTTTCTTT
CDR3 protein: CASSQGGRTEAFF

J gene: TRBJ2-7
clone size: few
V gene: TRBV30
D gene: -
CDR3 DNA: TGTGCCTGGAGCCTGGACGGGGACTACGAGCAGTACTTC
CDR3 protein: CAWSLDGDYEQYF

J gene: TRBJ1-2
clone size: few
V gene: TRBV10-3
D gene: -
CDR3 DNA: TGTGCCATCAGTACCGGACAGAACTATGGCTACACCTTC
CDR3 protein: CAISTGQNYGYTF

J gene: TRBJ2-7
clone size: -
V gene: TRBV13
D gene: -
CDR3 DNA: TGTGCCAGCAGCTCGGGAACCCTCTACGAGCAGTACTTC
CDR3 protein: CASSSGTLYEQYF

J gene: TRBJ1-2
clone size: -
V gene: TRBV6-6
D gene: -
CDR3 DNA: TGTGCCAGCAGCCACGGACAGTCCCGTTTTTCAACCTTC
CDR3 protein: CASSHGQSRFSTF

J gene: TRBJ2-1
clone size: -
V gene: TRBV4-1
D gene: -
CDR3 DNA: TGCGCCAGCAGCCAATGGTCTAGCTCCAACAATGAGCAGTTCTTC
CDR3 protein: CASSQWSSSNNEQFF

J gene: TRBJ1-2
clone size: few
V gene: TRBV30
D gene: -
CDR3 DNA: TGTGCCTGGAGCTGGGAGGCTAACTATGGCTACACCTTC
CDR3 protein: CAWSWEANYGYTF

J gene: TRBJ2-7
clone size: -
V gene: TRBV13
D gene: TRBD1
CDR3 DNA: TGTGCCAGCAGTCGACAGGGGAACCCTCTCTCCTACGAGCAGTACTTC
CDR3 protein: CASSRQGNPLSYEQYF

J gene: TRBJ1-6
clone size: -
V gene: TRBV6-5
D gene: TRBD1
CDR3 DNA: TGTGCCAGCAGTCGGACAGGGGTTAATTCACCCCTCCACTTT
CDR3 protein: CASSRTGVNSPLHF

J gene: TRBJ2-7
clone size: -
V gene: TRBV9
D gene: TRBD1
CDR3 DNA: TGTGCCAGCGGACAGGATTTAACCTACGAGCAGTACTTC
CDR3 protein: CASGQDLTYEQYF

J gene: TRBJ2-2
clone size: -
V gene: TRBV19
D gene: TRBD1
CDR3 DNA: TGTGCCAGTAGTGGAAGGACAGGGCCCGGGGAGCTGTTTTTT
CDR3 protein: CASSGRTGPGELFF

J gene: TRBJ2-1
clone size: once
V gene: TRBV20-1
D gene: -
CDR3 DNA: TGCAGTGCTAGAGTCGTTAATGAGCAGTTCTTC
CDR3 protein: CSARVVNEQFF

J gene: TRBJ1-3
clone size: -
V gene: TRBV5-4
D gene: TRBD1
CDR3 DNA: TGTGCCAGCAGCTTCCAGGGGGGCTCTGGAAACACCATATATTTT
CDR3 protein: CASSFQGGSGNTIYF

J gene: TRBJ1-5
clone size: -
V gene: TRBV19
D gene: -
CDR3 DNA: TGTGCCAGTAGTGTAACAGGGCGGGATCAGCCCCAGCATTTT
CDR3 protein: CASSVTGRDQPQHF

J gene: TRBJ1-5
clone size: -
V gene: TRBV19
D gene: TRBD1
CDR3 DNA: TGTGCCAGTAGTCGACAGGGTCGTTATAGCAATCAGCCCCAGCATTTT
CDR3 protein: CASSRQGRYSNQPQHF

J gene: TRBJ1-2
clone size: once
V gene: TRBV11-2
D gene: -
CDR3 DNA: TGTGCCAGCAGCTTAGCGAGGGGGGGGCACTATGGCTACACCTTC
CDR3 protein: CASSLARGGHYGYTF

J gene: TRBJ1-1
clone size: many
V gene: TRBV27
D gene: TRBD1
CDR3 DNA: TGTGCCAGCAACCACCGACAGGGAATACAAGGAACTGAAGCTTTCTTT
CDR3 protein: CASNHRQGIQGTEAFF

J gene: TRBJ1-5
clone size: -
V gene: TRBV30
D gene: TRBD1
CDR3 DNA: TGTGCCTGGAGTGTAGGGGGCAGCCAGCCCCAGCATTTT
CDR3 protein: CAWSVGGSQPQHF

J gene: TRBJ1-1
clone size: -
V gene: TRBV1
D gene: -
CDR3 DNA: TGCACCAGCAGCCGGACAGGGCCCCCCCCTGAAGCTTTCTTT
CDR3 protein: CTSSRTGPPPEAFF

J gene: TRBJ2-5
clone size: -
V gene: TRBV20-1
D gene: TRBD2
CDR3 DNA: TGCAGTGCTGGTGAAGGGGGACTAGCGGGTCCCCAAGAGACCCAGTACTTC
CDR3 protein: CSAGEGGLAGPQETQYF

J gene: TRBJ1-5
clone size: -
V gene: TRBV19
D gene: TRBD1
CDR3 DNA: TGTGCCAGTTCGAGGGGACCGGGACAGGGCAATCAGCCCCAGCATTTT
CDR3 protein: CASSRGPGQGNQPQHF

J gene: TRBJ2-7
clone size: -
V gene: TRBV7-6
D gene: -
CDR3 DNA: TGTGCCAGCAGCTTAGGAGTAGATTCGCCCGAGCAGTACTTC
CDR3 protein: CASSLGVDSPEQYF

J gene: TRBJ1-2
clone size: few
V gene: TRBV11-3
D gene: TRBD1
CDR3 DNA: TGTGCCAGCAGCTCATCTAGGACAGGATGGGCCTATGGCTACACCTTC
CDR3 protein: CASSSSRTGWAYGYTF

J gene: TRBJ1-2
clone size: -
V gene: TRBV13
D gene: -
CDR3 DNA: TGTGCCAGCAGTGCTAGGACAGCTAACTATGGCTACACCTTC
CDR3 protein: CASSARTANYGYTF

J gene: TRBJ1-5
clone size: -
V gene: TRBV5-3
D gene: -
CDR3 DNA: TGTGCCAGAAGCCCGGCCGGCAGGAGGGATCCCCAGCATTTT
CDR3 protein: CARSPAGRRDPQHF

J gene: TRBJ2-1
clone size: once
V gene: TRBV6-6
D gene: -
CDR3 DNA: TGTGCCAGCAGTTACTCGGGCGTGGGTGAGCAGTTCTTC
CDR3 protein: CASSYSGVGEQFF

J gene: TRBJ1-1
clone size: once
V gene: TRBV19
D gene: -
CDR3 DNA: TGTGCCAGTAGTCAACTACAGGGATCAGAAGCTTTCTTT
CDR3 protein: CASSQLQGSEAFF

J gene: TRBJ2-7
clone size: -
V gene: TRBV5-7
D gene: -
CDR3 DNA: TGTGCCAGCAGCTCGAAGAGAGTCGAGCAGTACTTC
CDR3 protein: CASSSKRVEQYF

J gene: TRBJ1-4
clone size: -
V gene: TRBV5-1
D gene: -
CDR3 DNA: TGCGCCAGCAGCTTGGTGGCAGGGGCTAATGAAAAACTGTTTTTT
CDR3 protein: CASSLVAGANEKLFF

J gene: TRBJ2-3
clone size: -
V gene: TRBV6-5
D gene: -
CDR3 DNA: TGTGCCAGCTGGGACACCAGCTCGGCCACGCAGTATTTT
CDR3 protein: CASWDTSSATQYF